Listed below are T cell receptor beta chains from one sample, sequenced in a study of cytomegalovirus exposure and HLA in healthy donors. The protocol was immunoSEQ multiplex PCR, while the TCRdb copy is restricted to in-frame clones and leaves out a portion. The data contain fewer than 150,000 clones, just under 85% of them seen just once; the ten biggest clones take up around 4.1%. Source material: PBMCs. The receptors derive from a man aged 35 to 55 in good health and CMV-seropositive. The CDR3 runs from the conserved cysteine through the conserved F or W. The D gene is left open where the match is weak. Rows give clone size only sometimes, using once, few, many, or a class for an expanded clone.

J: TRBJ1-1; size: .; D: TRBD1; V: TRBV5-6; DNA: TGTGCCAGCAGCGGCTCCAGGGGGTACACTGAAGCTTTCTTT; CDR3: CASSGSRGYTEAFF
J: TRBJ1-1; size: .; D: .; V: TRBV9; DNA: TGTGCCAGCAGCGTAACAGGGTTGAACACTGAAGCTTTCTTT; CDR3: CASSVTGLNTEAFF
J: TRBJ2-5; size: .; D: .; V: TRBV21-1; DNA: TGTGCCAGCAGCAAAGTTACAGGGGGAGAGACCCAGTACTTC; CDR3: CASSKVTGGETQYF
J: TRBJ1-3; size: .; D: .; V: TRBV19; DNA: TGTGCCAGTAGTATATCCCACAGGCCTGGAAACACCATATATTTT; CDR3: CASSISHRPGNTIYF
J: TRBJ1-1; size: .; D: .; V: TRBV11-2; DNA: TGTGCCAGCAGCTTAGACCCTGCAGTAACTGAAGCTTTCTTT; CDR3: CASSLDPAVTEAFF
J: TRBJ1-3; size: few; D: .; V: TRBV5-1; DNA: TGCGCCAGCAGTTTGGCAGGGGAGAGGTTTGGAAACACCATATATTTT; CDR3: CASSLAGERFGNTIYF
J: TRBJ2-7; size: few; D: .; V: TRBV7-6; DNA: TGTGCCAGCTCCAAAACTTCTTTTCCCTCGGGGGAGCAGTACTTC; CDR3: CASSKTSFPSGEQYF
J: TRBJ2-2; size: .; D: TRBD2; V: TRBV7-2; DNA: TGTGCCAGCAGCACCCGACTAGCGGGGGGGACCGGGGAGCTGTTTTTT; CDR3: CASSTRLAGGTGELFF
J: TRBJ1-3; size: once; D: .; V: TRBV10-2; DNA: TGCGCCAGCAGTGAGCCAGTAGCGGACACCATATATTTT; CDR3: CASSEPVADTIYF
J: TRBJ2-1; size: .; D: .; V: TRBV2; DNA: TGTGCCAGCAGTCCCGTGGGGGGATTCCCCCTGGTCTTC; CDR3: CASSPVGGFPLVF
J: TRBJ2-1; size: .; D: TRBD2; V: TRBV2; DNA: TGTGCCAGCAGGCCCGCTAGCGGGAGTTACAATGAGCAGTTCTTC; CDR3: CASRPASGSYNEQFF
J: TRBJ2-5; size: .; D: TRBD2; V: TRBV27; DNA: TGTGCCAGCAGCCGTAGACTAGCCGGAGAGACCCAGTACTTC; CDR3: CASSRRLAGETQYF
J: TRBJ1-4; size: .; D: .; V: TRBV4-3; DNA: TGCGCCAGCAGCCAAGATGGCTGGGGAGGGAATGAAAAACTGTTTTTT; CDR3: CASSQDGWGGNEKLFF
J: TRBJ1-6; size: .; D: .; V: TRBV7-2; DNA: TGTGCCAGCAGCCCCCGGGGGGATTCACCCCTCCACTTT; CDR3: CASSPRGDSPLHF
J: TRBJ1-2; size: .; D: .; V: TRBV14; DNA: TGTGCCAGCAGCCAAGACCTCGGCCGGGACACCCAGAGTGGGGACTATGGCTACACCTTC; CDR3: CASSQDLGRDTQSGDYGYTF
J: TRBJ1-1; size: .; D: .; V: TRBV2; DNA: TGTGCCAGCAGTTCAGGGGCAATAACTGAAGCTTTCTTT; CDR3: CASSSGAITEAFF
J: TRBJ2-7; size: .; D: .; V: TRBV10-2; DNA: TGCGCCAGCAGTGAGTCCCCAGGGCCCCCCTACGAGCAGTACTTC; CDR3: CASSESPGPPYEQYF
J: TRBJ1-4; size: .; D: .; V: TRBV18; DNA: TGTGCCAGCTCACCGAGGGAGTATGAAAAACTGTTTTTT; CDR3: CASSPREYEKLFF
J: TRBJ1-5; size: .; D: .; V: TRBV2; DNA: TGTGCCAGCATGGCGGGGTATAGCAATCAGCCCCAGCATTTT; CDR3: CASMAGYSNQPQHF
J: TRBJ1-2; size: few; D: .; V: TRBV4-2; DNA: TGTGCCAGCAGCCAAGTCCCTGTGGAGGGTCACTATGGCTACACCTTC; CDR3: CASSQVPVEGHYGYTF
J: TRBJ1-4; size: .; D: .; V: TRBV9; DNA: TGTGCCAGCAGCGTAGCTTCGAGTCTCGGGGTTGAAAAACTGTTTTTT; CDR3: CASSVASSLGVEKLFF
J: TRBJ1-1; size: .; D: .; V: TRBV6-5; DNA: TGTGCCAGCATGGGATGGGGGGTCGGTACTGAAGCTTTCTTT; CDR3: CASMGWGVGTEAFF
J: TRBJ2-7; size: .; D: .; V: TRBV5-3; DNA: TGTGCCAGAAGCTTCCGACAGCGCGACCCCTTCTACGAGCAGTACTTC; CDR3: CARSFRQRDPFYEQYF
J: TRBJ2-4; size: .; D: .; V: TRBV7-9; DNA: TGTGCCAGCAGCCGACCTGGGGGGTTTGAAAACATTCAGTACTTC; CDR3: CASSRPGGFENIQYF
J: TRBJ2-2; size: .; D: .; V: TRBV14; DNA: TGTGCCAGCAGCCAAGAAGAGCTGGTCGCCGGGGAGCTGTTTTTT; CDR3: CASSQEELVAGELFF
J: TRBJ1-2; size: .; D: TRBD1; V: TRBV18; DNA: TGTGCCAGCTCACCGCAGGGGGCTATTGGCTACACCTTC; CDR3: CASSPQGAIGYTF
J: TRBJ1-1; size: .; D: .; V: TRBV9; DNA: TGTGCCAGCGCGAACCGGGGAGGGGGGAACACTGAAGCTTTCTTT; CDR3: CASANRGGGNTEAFF
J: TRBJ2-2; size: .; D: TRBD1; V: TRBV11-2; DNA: TGTGCCAGCAGCTCGGACAGGACGAACACCGGGGAGCTGTTTTTT; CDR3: CASSSDRTNTGELFF
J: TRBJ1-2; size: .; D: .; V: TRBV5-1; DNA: TGCGCCAGCAGCTTGGTTGGCCGGGTCTCAAGAGATGGCTACACCTTC; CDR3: CASSLVGRVSRDGYTF
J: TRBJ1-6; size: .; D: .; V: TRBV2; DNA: TGTGCCAGCAGTGGGCCAGGGGAGTCCTATAATTCACCCCTCCACTTT; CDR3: CASSGPGESYNSPLHF
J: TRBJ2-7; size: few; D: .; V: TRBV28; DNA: TGTGCCAGCAGTTTCACGGGATTTAGCTCCTACGAGCAGTACTTC; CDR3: CASSFTGFSSYEQYF
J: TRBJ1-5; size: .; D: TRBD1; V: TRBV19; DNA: TGTGCCAGTAGGGGACAGGGGGCATTATTTCAGCCCCAGCATTTT; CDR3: CASRGQGALFQPQHF
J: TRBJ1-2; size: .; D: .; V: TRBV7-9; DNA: TGTGCCAGCAGACCAGGTACCGGTTATAGCTACACCTTC; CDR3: CASRPGTGYSYTF
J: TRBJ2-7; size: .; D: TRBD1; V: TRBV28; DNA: TGTGCCAGCAGTACCTCCGGGACAGGGGGTCTCGGGCAGTACTTC; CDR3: CASSTSGTGGLGQYF
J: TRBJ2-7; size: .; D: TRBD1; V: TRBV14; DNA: TGTGCCAGCAGCGTAAGGACAGGGCCCTCCTACGAGCAGTACTTC; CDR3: CASSVRTGPSYEQYF
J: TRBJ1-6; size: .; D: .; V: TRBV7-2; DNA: TGTGCCAGCAGTTTAAGCACAGAATATTCACCCCTCCACTTT; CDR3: CASSLSTEYSPLHF
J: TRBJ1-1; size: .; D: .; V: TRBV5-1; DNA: TGCGCCAGCAGCGTTCTCGGGGGAACTGAAGCTTTCTTT; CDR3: CASSVLGGTEAFF
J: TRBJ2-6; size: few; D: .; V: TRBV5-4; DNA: TGTGCCAGCAGCTTGTTCGGGTCCGGGGCCAACGTCCTGACTTTC; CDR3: CASSLFGSGANVLTF
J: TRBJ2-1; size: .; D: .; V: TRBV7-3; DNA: TGTGCCAGCAGCTTATCGAGCGGGGAGCAGTTCTTC; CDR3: CASSLSSGEQFF
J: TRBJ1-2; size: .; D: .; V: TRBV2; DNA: TGTGCCAGCAGCGCCCAGCAGGCCCTAAGCTATGGCTACACCTTC; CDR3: CASSAQQALSYGYTF
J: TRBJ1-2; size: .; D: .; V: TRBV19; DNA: TGTGCCAGTAGTATAGGACAGCTTTCTTATGGCTACACCTTC; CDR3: CASSIGQLSYGYTF
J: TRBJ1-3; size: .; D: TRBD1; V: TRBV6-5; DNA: TGTGCCAGCAGATCACAGGGGATTTCTGGAAACACCATATATTTT; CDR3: CASRSQGISGNTIYF
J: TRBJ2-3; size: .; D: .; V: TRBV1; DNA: TGCACCAGCAGCCAAGAGTCGGGGGGGGGCAGTGGCACAGATACGCAGTATTTT; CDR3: CTSSQESGGGSGTDTQYF